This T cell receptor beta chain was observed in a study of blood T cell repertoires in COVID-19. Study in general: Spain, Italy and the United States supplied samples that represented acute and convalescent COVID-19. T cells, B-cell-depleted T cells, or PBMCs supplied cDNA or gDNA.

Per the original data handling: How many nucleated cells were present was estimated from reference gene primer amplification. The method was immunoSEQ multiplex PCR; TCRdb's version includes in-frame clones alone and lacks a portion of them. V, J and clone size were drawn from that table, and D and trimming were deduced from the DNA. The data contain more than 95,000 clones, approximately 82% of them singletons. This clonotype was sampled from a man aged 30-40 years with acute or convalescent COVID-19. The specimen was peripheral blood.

CDR3 coding DNA: TGCAGCGTCTTGTCCGCCTCCGGGGACATCTATGGCTACACCTTC. This codes for CSVLSASGDIYGYTF. J is TRBJ1-2 and V is TRBV29-1, with D perhaps matching TRBD1 (6 bases). The germline CDR1 and CDR2 sequences are SQVTM and ANQGSEA. V was shortened by 6 bases and J by 4 bases, with 21 bases between the two germline ends. The CDR3 is 15 residues long.